The T cell receptor beta chain under discussion was sequenced for a study of Graves' ophthalmopathy and Graves' hyperthyroidism. Germline CDR1 reads MNHEY; CDR2 reads SVGAGI. V dropped 7 bases and J dropped 2; count of bases not matched to a gene: 14. There are 16 residues in the CDR3. Amplified TCR beta CDR3 regions were obtained using RNA transcripts as template. RT-PCR in the first round used HTBI primers; a second-round multiplex PCR followed. TCRdb redid the calling of the multiplex PCR reads with MiXCR, one entry per CDR3 protein. Here the sample spans around 1,000,000 distinct CDR3 sequences, less than 45% being singletons. This clonotype was seen a few times.

This receptor was taken from an adult man with Graves' hyperthyroidism. The sequenced material came from peripheral blood or thyroid tissue (not recorded which). The chain is built from TRBV6-5 and TRBJ2-7; 7 bases agree with TRBD1. CDR3 sequence: CASKVQTGTGTYEQYF. The CDR3 bases are TGTGCCAGCAAAGTCCAGACAGGGACGGGGACCTACGAGCAGTACTTC.